This T cell receptor (beta chain) originates from a study of T cell responses to AZD1222 COVID-19 vaccine (dated by TCRdb to 2020 to 2022). At the level of the whole study: AZD1222 recipients given second doses at about 4 weeks or at about 12 weeks were pooled, since spike-specific TCR depth and breadth were not found to differ between the two schedules. TCR sequencing covered about 230 trial participants: 200 to 220 given two doses of AZD1222 and approximately 26 given two doses of MenACWY control vaccine. Enrollment into the trials was organized by age into subgroups of 18-55, 56-69 and 70-plus years, and those subgroups contained approximately 160, 26 and 62 TCR-sequenced participants, respectively. What the research found in general, with its limitations: Participants were mostly white British and included more females than males, and it was suggested by the authors that clonal diversity may have been underestimated. Epitopes outside the regions mutated in the B.1.351 and B.1.1.7 variants were reportedly recognized by nearly half of the unique spike-specific TCRs. In the small 56-69-year group, the increase in depth fell short of significance, most likely because of low power. Only five to seven AZD1222 recipients were SARS-CoV-2 seropositive at baseline, limiting conclusions about previously exposed vaccinees. Because no samples from the day 14 peak response were available, repertoires could be characterized only after the peak T cell response. After two AZD1222 doses, both the breadth and the depth of spike-specific TCRs were significantly higher than at day 0 and than in MenACWY recipients. The vaccine-associated CD4 TCRs covered the entire spike protein, and the dominant responses fell in regions 160-218 and 743-854.

The CDR3 regions of human TCRbeta chains were analyzed by immunosequencing. For the original study's pipeline: TCRs in the repertoires were matched against a reference library of SARS-CoV-2-specific TCRs that had been generated with the MIRA antigen-specificity platform. Breadth meant the fraction of unique TCRs that were SARS-CoV-2-associated, whereas depth meant the fraction of total T cells that were SARS-CoV-2-associated. Using the MIRA data, every spike-specific TCR was mapped to the spike region that the TCR reacted to and assigned to either a CD4 or a CD8 class. Log10-transformed breadth and depth values were compared by one-way ANOVA with Sidak's multiple comparisons tests. Imported from immuneACCESS, the table was reduced by TCRdb to in-frame sequences with V and J called. These copies leave out some clones; in studies compared against another copy, an unresolved V gene accounts for under half, and the cause of the remainder is not known. V and J calls and clone size are copied from that table; D and trimming were computed from the DNA. The sample table records fewer than 150,000 clones; 65% to 90% of these occur just once. The ten largest clones represent about 7.4% of the sample.

V is reduced by 4 bases and J by 9 bases, leaving a spacing of 17 bases between them. Its CDR3 holds 14 amino acids, cysteine through phenylalanine. Of the read, only the CDR3 DNA is kept; its 42 bases are in frame from base 1. CDR1 SGHDT and CDR2 YYEEEE were looked up in the germline V gene. To note about this clone: Its antigen has not been determined. Base qualities are not at hand, and no much larger clone is one base apart.

Taken with the paper, the label for time point translates to: baseline before first vaccination. Vaccinee samples came from UK trials COV001 and COV002, including a single-blind randomized controlled phase 2/3 trial of AZD1222 (ChAdOx1 nCoV-19) in healthy adults. For TCRbeta chain sequencing, PBMC samples from trial participants were taken at day 0 and at day 28 after the second dose. The source of this sequence is an adult in good health. The material was peripheral blood, obtained on day 0 of AZD1222 vaccination. Recombination linked TRBV5-6 to TRBJ1-5; the D gene is possibly TRBD1, with 5 bases matching. The CDR3 protein: CASSRTRGGLPQHF. The DNA reads as follows: TGTGCCAGCAGCCGCACACGGGGCGGATTGCCCCAGCATTTT.